Sequencing of this T cell receptor beta chain was carried out in a study of blood T cell repertoires in COVID-19. Whole-study context: From the United States, Italy and Spain came samples of acute and convalescent COVID-19. T cells, B-cell-depleted T cells, or PBMCs provided the cDNA or gDNA that served as material.

This CDR3 comprises 14 residues. The V gene end was trimmed by 6 bases and the J gene end by 7 bases; junction bases not matched to a gene: 6. Germline V gives CDR1 MGHRA, CDR2 YSYEKL. This clone was recorded a few times. Authors' processing steps: Cell counts per sample came from amplifying reference gene primers. The repertoire was sequenced with immunoSEQ multiplex PCR; TCRdb's copy has only in-frame clones and lacks some. V and J calls and clone size are those listed in that table; D and trimming were worked out from the DNA. The sample has under 250,000 clones, around 86% seen once. The chain is built from TRBV4-1 and TRBJ1-6, with 7 nucleotides matching TRBD1. The specimen sequenced was peripheral blood. This TCR came from an older woman who had recovered from COVID-19. Written as DNA, the CDR3 is TGCGCCAGCAGGGGGGACAGAGAGAATTCACCCCTCCACTTT. Its translation is CASRGDRENSPLHF.